This T cell receptor beta chain came from a study of Ad26.COV2.S vaccination and SARS-CoV-2 variants. The CDR3 runs 19 residues. Per the germline V gene, CDR1 is WNHNN and CDR2 is SYGVQD (reference sequence). The V end lost 7 bases, the J end lost 2 bases, and 27 bases lay between the germline ends. Here immunoSEQ multiplex PCR was the method, and the copy in TCRdb shows in-frame clones only, minus some. The sample contains about 320,000 clones, around 84% of which appear only once. Treatment denoted: roughly 20 received Ad26.COV2.S at low or high dose, single or two shots; roughly five received placebo; per-sample allocation not given. Sample collection was performed on day 63 after the first vaccine or placebo injection.

The receptor was derived from a person between 18 and 59 years old who received the Ad26.COV2.S COVID-19 vaccine or a placebo. The chain is built from TRBV10-1 and TRBJ1-5; tentative D call: TRBD1 (5 bases). The source material was peripheral blood, sampled in a trial of Ad26.COV2.S vaccine versus placebo. This chain's CDR3 is CASTGGSRAERRRNQPQHF. In nucleotides, the CDR3 is TGCGCCAGCACCGGGGGATCCAGGGCCGAAAGAAGGCGCAATCAGCCCCAGCATTTT.